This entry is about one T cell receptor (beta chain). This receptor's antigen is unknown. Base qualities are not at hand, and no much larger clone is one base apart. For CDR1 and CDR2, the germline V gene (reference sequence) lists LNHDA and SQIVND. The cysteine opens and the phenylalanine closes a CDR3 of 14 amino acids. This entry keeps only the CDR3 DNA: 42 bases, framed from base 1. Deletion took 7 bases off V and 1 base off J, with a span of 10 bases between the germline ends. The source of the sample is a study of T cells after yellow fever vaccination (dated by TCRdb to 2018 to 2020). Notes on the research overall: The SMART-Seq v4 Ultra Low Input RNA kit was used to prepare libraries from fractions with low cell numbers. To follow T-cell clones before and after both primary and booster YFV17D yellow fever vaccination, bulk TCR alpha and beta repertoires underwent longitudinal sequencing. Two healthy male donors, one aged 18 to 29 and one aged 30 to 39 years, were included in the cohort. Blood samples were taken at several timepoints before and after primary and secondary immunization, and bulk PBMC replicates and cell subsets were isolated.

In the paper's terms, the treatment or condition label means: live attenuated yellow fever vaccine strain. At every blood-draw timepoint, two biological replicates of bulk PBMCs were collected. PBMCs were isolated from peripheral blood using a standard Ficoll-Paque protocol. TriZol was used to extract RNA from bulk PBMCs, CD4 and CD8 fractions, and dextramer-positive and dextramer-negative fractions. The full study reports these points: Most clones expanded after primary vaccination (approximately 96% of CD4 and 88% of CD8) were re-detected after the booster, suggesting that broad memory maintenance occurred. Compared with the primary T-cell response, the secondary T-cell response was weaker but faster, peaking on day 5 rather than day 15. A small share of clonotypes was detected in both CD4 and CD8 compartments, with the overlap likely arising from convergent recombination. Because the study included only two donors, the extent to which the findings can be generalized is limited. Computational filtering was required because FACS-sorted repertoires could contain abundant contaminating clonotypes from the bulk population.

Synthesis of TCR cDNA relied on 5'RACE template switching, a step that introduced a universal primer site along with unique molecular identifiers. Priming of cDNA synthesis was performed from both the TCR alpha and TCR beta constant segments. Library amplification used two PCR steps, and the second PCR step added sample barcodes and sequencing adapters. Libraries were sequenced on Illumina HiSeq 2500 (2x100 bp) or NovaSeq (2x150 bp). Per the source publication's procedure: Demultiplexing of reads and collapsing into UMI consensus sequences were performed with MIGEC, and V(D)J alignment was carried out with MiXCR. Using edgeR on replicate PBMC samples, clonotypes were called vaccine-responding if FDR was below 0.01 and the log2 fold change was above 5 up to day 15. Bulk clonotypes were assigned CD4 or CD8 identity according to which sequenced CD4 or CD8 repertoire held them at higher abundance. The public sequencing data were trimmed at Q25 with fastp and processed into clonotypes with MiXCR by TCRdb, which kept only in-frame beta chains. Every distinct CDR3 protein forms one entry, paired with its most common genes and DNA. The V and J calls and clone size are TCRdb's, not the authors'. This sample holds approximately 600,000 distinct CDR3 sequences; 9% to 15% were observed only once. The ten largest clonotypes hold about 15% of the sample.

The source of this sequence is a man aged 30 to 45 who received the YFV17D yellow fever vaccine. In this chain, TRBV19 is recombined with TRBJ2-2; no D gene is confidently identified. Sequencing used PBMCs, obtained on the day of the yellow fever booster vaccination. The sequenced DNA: TGTGCCAGTACGGACCGCGGGAACACCGGGGAGCTGTTTTTT. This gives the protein CASTDRGNTGELFF.